This T cell receptor beta chain is from a study of T cells in Graves' hyperthyroidism and ophthalmopathy. This clonotype was observed a few times. Germline V CDR1 and CDR2: MNHNS, SASEGT. Trimming cost V 7 bases and J 5 bases; bases outside gene matches: 9. The CDR3 extends over 16 amino acids. RNA transcripts were the template for amplifying TCR beta CDR3 regions. In the first-round RT-PCR of the TCR CDR3, the HTBI primer set was used. TCRdb used MiXCR to reprocess the multiplex PCR reads, holding one entry per CDR3 protein. The sample has under 700,000 distinct CDR3 sequences, just over 45% seen once.

The TCR originated in a woman under 30 with Graves' hyperthyroidism. Sequencing was carried out using peripheral blood or thyroid tissue (not recorded which). V and J are TRBV6-1 and TRBJ2-2, with 11 bases lining up with TRBD1. In DNA form, the CDR3 reads TGTGCCAGCACCCCTAGGGACAGGGGGAAAACCGGGGAGCTGTTTTTT. It specifies CASTPRDRGKTGELFF.